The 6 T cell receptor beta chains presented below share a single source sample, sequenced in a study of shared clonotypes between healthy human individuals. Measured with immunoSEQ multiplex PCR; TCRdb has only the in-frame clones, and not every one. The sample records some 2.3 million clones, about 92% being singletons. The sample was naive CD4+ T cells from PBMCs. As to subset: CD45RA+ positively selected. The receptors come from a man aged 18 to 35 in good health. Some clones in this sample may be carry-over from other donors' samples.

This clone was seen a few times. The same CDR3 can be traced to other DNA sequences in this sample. The CDR3 DNA is TGCGCCAGCAGCTTGGCTGGGTCTACTGAAGCTTTCTTT. Translating it yields CASSLAGSTEAFF. V usage is TRBV5-1 and J usage is TRBJ1-1; D is undetermined. The V and J ends lost 0 bases and 5 bases respectively, with 8 bases between them. The CDR3 runs 13 residues. The germline V gene has CDR1 SGHRS and CDR2 YFSETQ.

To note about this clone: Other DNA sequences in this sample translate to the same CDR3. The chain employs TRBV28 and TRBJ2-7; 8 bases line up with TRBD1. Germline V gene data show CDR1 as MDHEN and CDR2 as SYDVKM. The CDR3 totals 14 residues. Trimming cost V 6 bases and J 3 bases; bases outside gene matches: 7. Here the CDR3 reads CASSSGQAFYEQYF. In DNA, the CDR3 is TGTGCCAGCAGCTCGGGACAGGCCTTCTACGAGCAGTACTTC.

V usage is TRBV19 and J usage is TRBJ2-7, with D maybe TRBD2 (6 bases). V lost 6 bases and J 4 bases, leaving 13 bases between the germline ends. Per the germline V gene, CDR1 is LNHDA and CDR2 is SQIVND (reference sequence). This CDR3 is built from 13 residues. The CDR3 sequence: CASSSDAGYEQYF. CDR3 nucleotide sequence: TGTGCCAGTAGCTCGGATGCGGGATACGAGCAGTACTTC.

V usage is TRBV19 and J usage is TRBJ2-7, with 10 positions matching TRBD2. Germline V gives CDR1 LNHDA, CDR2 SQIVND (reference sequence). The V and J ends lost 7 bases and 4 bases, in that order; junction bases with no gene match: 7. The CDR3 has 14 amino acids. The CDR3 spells CASMKREGRYEQYF. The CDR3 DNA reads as TGTGCCAGTATGAAGCGGGAGGGCCGGTACGAGCAGTACTTC.

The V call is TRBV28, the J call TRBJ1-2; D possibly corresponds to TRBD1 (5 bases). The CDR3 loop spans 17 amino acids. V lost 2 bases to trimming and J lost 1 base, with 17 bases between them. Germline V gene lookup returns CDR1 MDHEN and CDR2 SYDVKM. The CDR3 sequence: CASSLPPDSPNNYGYTF. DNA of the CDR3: TGTGCCAGCAGTTTACCCCCCGACAGCCCAAATAACTATGGCTACACCTTC.

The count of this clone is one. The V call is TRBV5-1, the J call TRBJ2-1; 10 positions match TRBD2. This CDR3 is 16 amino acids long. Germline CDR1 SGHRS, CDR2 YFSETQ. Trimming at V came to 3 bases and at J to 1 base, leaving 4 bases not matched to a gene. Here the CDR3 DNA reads TGCGCCAGCAGCTACCTACTAGCGGGATCCTACAATGAGCAGTTCTTC. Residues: CASSYLLAGSYNEQFF.